Detailed here is one T cell receptor (beta chain). Its antigen is as yet unknown. Those who donated, Caucasian adults without exception, all lived in Nashville, Tennessee. Deletions cut 3 bases from V and 7 bases from J, with 31 bases between. There are 20 residues in the CDR3. Germline CDR1 reads SGHDN; CDR2 reads FVKESK. This record belongs to a study of shared clonotypes between healthy human individuals. Study-wide results and caveats: The study sampled only blood, and tissue repertoires likely differ.

Original analysis: From ImmunoSEQ came sequences covering only the junction and carrying no quality scores, so filtering differed. TCRdb's copy holds only in-frame clones and misses some; the assay was immunoSEQ multiplex PCR. V and J calls and clone size follow that table, whereas D and trimming were derived from the DNA. Among around 980,000 clones listed, 78% were seen once. This chain joins TRBV14 and TRBJ1-5; D unresolved. The receptor was derived from a young man in good health. Some clones in this sample may be carry-over from other donors' samples. The sequenced sample consisted of memory CD4+ T cells from PBMCs. As to subset: CD45RA-negative fraction. This CDR3 is CASSHPRRGQLPIPNQPQHF. The CDR3 nucleotides are TGTGCCAGCAGCCACCCCCGGCGCGGCCAACTACCTATCCCGAACCAGCCCCAGCATTTT. Full variable domain (rest looked up from reference TRBV14 and TRBJ1-5): EAGVTQFPSHSVIEKGQTVTLRCDPISGHDNLYWYRRVMGKEIKFLLHFVKESKQDESGMPNNRFLAERTGGTYSTLKVQPAELEDSGVYFCASSHPRRGQLPIPNQPQHFGDGTRLSIL.